The next 23 T cell receptor beta chains were all read from a single sample in a study of T cell clonotyping in hematopoietic cell transplantation. Time point in this sample: recipient sample about 28 days before transplant, after cytoreduction. Profiling relied on immunoSEQ multiplex PCR, and the TCRdb table lists in-frame clones only, not all of them. Of around 6,000 clones detected, about 97% appear once; the ten largest clones hold 15% to 19%. The specimen was peripheral blood mononuclear cells, collected before stem cell transplant. These receptors were obtained from a man aged 70 or older with acute myeloid leukemia. Some clones in this sample may be carry-over from other donors' samples.

The rearrangement uses TRBV5-1 and TRBJ1-1; D is unresolved. The CDR3 consists of 13 residues. Germline CDR1 reads SGHRS; CDR2 reads YFSETQ. V lost 0 bases to trimming and J lost 0 bases, with 3 bases between them. The CDR3 nucleotides read TGCGCCAGCAGCTTGGGAATGAACACTGAAGCTTTCTTT. It is translated as CASSLGMNTEAFF.

This chain joins TRBV30 and TRBJ2-7, with D unclear. There are 14 residues in the CDR3. Trimming removed 0 bases from V and 0 bases from J, with 9 bases in between. CDR1 and CDR2 (germline): GTSNPN, SVGIG (reference sequence). For the CDR3, the DNA is TGTGCCTGGAGTGTACTCAGGTACTCCTACGAGCAGTACTTC. Its translation: CAWSVLRYSYEQYF.

The chain is built from TRBV11-3 and TRBJ1-1; TRBD1 might be the D (6 bases). The CDR3 runs 14 residues. Germline V gene data show CDR1 as SGHNT and CDR2 as YENEEA. The V and J ends lost 5 bases and 2 bases respectively, with 12 bases between them. CDR3 amino acids: CASSPQGSNTEAFF. The CDR3 nucleotides read TGTGCCAGCAGCCCCCAGGGGTCAAACACTGAAGCTTTCTTT.

The chain combines TRBV30 with TRBJ1-1; 10 nucleotides line up with TRBD1. Germline V gene lookup returns CDR1 GTSNPN and CDR2 SVGIG (reference sequence). The CDR3 contains 14 residues. V lost 2 bases, J lost 4 bases, and 4 bases stayed unmatched. The CDR3 is CAWSRGQGTTEAFF. The CDR3 coding sequence is TGTGCCTGGAGTCGGGGACAGGGGACCACTGAAGCTTTCTTT.

This clone was seen once. The chain links TRBV6-5 to TRBJ1-4, with D maybe TRBD1 (5 bases). CDR1 is MNHEY and CDR2 is SVGAGI in the germline V gene. The V end was cut by 4 bases, the J end by 11 bases, with 11 bases between. The CDR3 is 12 amino acids. The DNA of the CDR3 is TGTGCCAGCAGTTCCTCAGGGAGCAAACTGTTTTTT. Translated: CASSSSGSKLFF.

This clone was seen once. The chain links TRBV4-2 to TRBJ1-3, with D perhaps TRBD1 (6 bases). Trimming removed 1 base from V and 8 bases from J, with 15 bases in between. Germline CDR1 LGHNA, CDR2 YNFKEQ. The CDR3 contains 15 residues. CDR3 in DNA: TGTGCCAGCAGCCAAGGATGGGGGCTCAGGGACACCATATATTTT. It is translated as CASSQGWGLRDTIYF.

Note on this clone: In the same sample, other DNA sequences code for this CDR3. The CDR3 is CAWTLTADQPQHF. CDR3 bases: TGTGCCTGGACCCTGACAGCCGATCAGCCCCAGCATTTT. J is TRBJ1-5 and V is TRBV30; D may be TRBD1 (5 bases). Between the trimmed V and J ends, which lost 4 bases and 5 bases, there was a span of 12 bases. The CDR3 sequence is 13 residues long. Looked up from germline, CDR1 is GTSNPN and CDR2 is SVGIG (reference sequence). The full variable domain, completed using reference TRBV30 and TRBJ1-5, is SQTIHQWPATLVQPVGSPLSLECTVEGTSNPNLYWYRQAAGRGLQLLFYSVGIGQISSEVPQNLSASRPQDRQFILSSKKLLLSDSGFYLCAWTLTADQPQHFGDGTRLSIL.

The chain couples TRBV29-1 to TRBJ1-5, with a possible D match to TRBD1 (5 bases). The ends were cut back, 4 bases at V and 0 bases at J, with 13 bases in the middle. The CDR3 sequence is 15 residues long. CDR1 is SQVTM, CDR2 ANQGSEA, per germline. This CDR3 reads CSVARDGNSNQPQHF. The CDR3 DNA is TGCAGCGTTGCTCGGGACGGGAATAGCAATCAGCCCCAGCATTTT.

The CDR3 loop reads CASSLGNNEKLFF. The CDR3 nucleotides read TGTGCCAGCAGCCTCGGGAATAATGAAAAACTGTTTTTT. The chain is built from TRBV7-8 and TRBJ1-4; no definite D call. The germline CDR1 and CDR2 sequences are SGHVS and FQNEAQ. The CDR3 spans 13 residues. Trimming removed 5 bases at V and 4 bases at J, with 8 bases between.

This chain uses TRBV28 with TRBJ1-1; the D gene is possibly TRBD1 (5 bases). CDR1 is MDHEN, CDR2 SYDVKM, per germline. Trimming pared 2 bases from V and 5 bases from J, leaving 9 bases between. The CDR3 consists of 13 residues. CDR3 protein: CASSLRGPTEAFF. DNA for the CDR3: TGTGCCAGCAGTTTAAGGGGCCCAACTGAAGCTTTCTTT.

V and J are TRBV19 and TRBJ2-5; 9 positions agree with TRBD1. V trimming: 4 bases; J trimming: 0 bases; junction bases outside the gene matches: 6. Germline CDR1 and CDR2: LNHDA and SQIVND (reference sequence). The CDR3 is 16 amino acids. The CDR3 here is CASSRGTGSYQETQYF. The CDR3 nucleotides read TGTGCCAGTAGTAGGGGGACAGGGTCGTACCAAGAGACCCAGTACTTC.

The chain is built from TRBV14 and TRBJ1-2, with 10 bases that match TRBD1. The CDR3 is made up of 15 amino acids. The V gene end was trimmed by 0 bases and the J gene end by 8 bases; junction bases not matched to a gene: 6. From germline, CDR1 is SGHDN and CDR2 FVKESK. This chain's CDR3 is CASSQDYGTGVGYTF. CDR3 DNA sequence: TGTGCCAGCAGCCAAGATTACGGGACAGGGGTCGGCTACACCTTC.

The chain uses TRBV5-1 and TRBJ2-5; D gene ambiguous. The CDR3 sequence is 15 residues long. The germline V gene encodes CDR1 SGHRS and CDR2 YFSETQ. V was pared by 4 bases and J by 3 bases, with 16 bases between. CDR3 region: CASSLDVGREETQYF. In DNA form, the CDR3 reads TGCGCCAGCAGCCTGGATGTCGGACGGGAAGAGACCCAGTACTTC.

The V gene is TRBV6-4, the J gene TRBJ2-7; TRBD1 matches at 12 bases. J lost 2 bases, V lost 6 bases, and 5 bases had no gene match. Germline V gene lookup returns CDR1 MRHNA and CDR2 SNTAGT. The CDR3 has 15 residues. CDR3 nucleotide sequence: TGTGCCAGCAGCCTCCGGGACAGGGGGCCCTACGAGCAGTACTTC. Protein product: CASSLRDRGPYEQYF.

This clone was seen once. The chain has TRBV11-2 and TRBJ2-7, with D possibly matching TRBD1 (5 bases). This CDR3 has 13 residues. Per germline, CDR1 SGHAT and CDR2 FQNNGV. Trimming took 3 bases from V and 7 from J, leaving 13 bases between them. The CDR3 here is CASSFPRAGEQYF. CDR3 in DNA: TGTGCCAGCAGCTTCCCCAGGGCTGGAGAGCAGTACTTC.

The chain employs TRBV28 and TRBJ1-6; no firm D call. The V end was cut by 4 bases, the J end by 9 bases, with 4 bases between. This CDR3 contains 11 residues. Germline V gene data show CDR1 as MDHEN and CDR2 as SYDVKM. The CDR3 loop is CASSSGSPLHF. DNA for the CDR3: TGTGCCAGCAGTTCGGGTTCACCCCTCCACTTT.

The V gene is TRBV27, the J gene TRBJ1-2; D might be TRBD1 (5 bases). Germline-derived CDR1 and CDR2 are MNHEY and SMNVEV (reference sequence). This CDR3 has 13 amino acids. V lost 2 bases, J lost 6 bases, and 10 bases lay in between. The CDR3 sequence is CASSLRGTNGYTF. The CDR3 DNA is TGTGCCAGCAGTTTACGGGGGACCAATGGCTACACCTTC.

The chain joins TRBV9 to TRBJ1-1, with 7 bases fitting TRBD1. Germline V gives CDR1 SGDLS, CDR2 YYNGEE. Unmatched junction bases numbered 3, after V lost 3 bases and J lost 4 bases. This CDR3 region has 13 residues. CDR3 in amino acids: CASSAGGITEAFF. The CDR3 DNA sequence: TGTGCCAGCAGCGCAGGGGGAATCACTGAAGCTTTCTTT.

The chain carries TRBV15 and TRBJ2-7; 9 bases are a match to TRBD2. The CDR3 has 17 residues. The V and J ends lost 0 bases and 0 bases, in that order; junction bases with no gene match: 6. Germline V lookup: CDR1 LNHNV, CDR2 YYDKDF (reference sequence). The CDR3: CATSRDRGAGGSYEQYF. The CDR3 DNA reads TGTGCCACCAGCAGAGATCGGGGAGCGGGGGGCTCCTACGAGCAGTACTTC.

The chain employs TRBV29-1 and TRBJ2-1, with D unresolved. V was cut by 4 bases and J by 7 bases, with 11 bases left in between. The CDR3 has 12 residues. CDR1 is SQVTM, CDR2 ANQGSEA, per germline. CDR3 region: CSVVGSGNEQFF. The CDR3 region has the DNA TGCAGCGTTGTAGGGTCTGGGAATGAGCAGTTCTTC.

The chain links TRBV30 to TRBJ1-5; no reliable D call. This CDR3 comprises 14 residues. V gave up 2 bases and J gave up 2 bases, with 10 bases separating them. Germline CDR1 and CDR2: GTSNPN and SVGIG (reference sequence). The CDR3 DNA reads TGTGCCTGGAGTACGGGAGTTGGCAATCAGCCCCAGCATTTT. This encodes CAWSTGVGNQPQHF.

This chain joins TRBV23-1 and TRBJ1-2; no clear D gene. TRBV23-1 is classed as an ORF, of uncertain function. The V end was cut by 0 bases, the J end by 3 bases, with 8 bases between. The CDR3 runs 14 residues. The CDR3 DNA follows: TGCGCCAGCAGTCAATCCAGGTTCCACTATGGCTACACCTTC. Its protein is CASSQSRFHYGYTF.

The chain links TRBV5-1 to TRBJ1-2; maybe TRBD1 (5 bases). The ends were cut back, 2 bases at V and 8 bases at J, with 16 bases in the middle. The CDR3 runs to 14 residues. Germline-derived CDR1 and CDR2 are SGHRS and YFSETQ. The CDR3: CASSFRDPTLGYTF. CDR3 sequence (DNA): TGCGCCAGCAGCTTCCGGGACCCCACGTTAGGCTACACCTTC.